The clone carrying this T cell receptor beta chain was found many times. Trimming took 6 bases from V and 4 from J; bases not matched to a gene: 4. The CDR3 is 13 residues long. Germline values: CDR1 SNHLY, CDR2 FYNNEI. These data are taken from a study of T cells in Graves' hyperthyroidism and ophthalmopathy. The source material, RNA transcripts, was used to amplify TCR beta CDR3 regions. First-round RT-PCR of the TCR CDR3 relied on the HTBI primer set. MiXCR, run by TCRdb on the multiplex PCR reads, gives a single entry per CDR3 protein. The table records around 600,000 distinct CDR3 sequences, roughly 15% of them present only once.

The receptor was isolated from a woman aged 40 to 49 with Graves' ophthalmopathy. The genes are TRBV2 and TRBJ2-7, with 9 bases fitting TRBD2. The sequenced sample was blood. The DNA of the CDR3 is TGTGCCAGCAGACAAGCGGGGGGATACGAGCAGTACTTC. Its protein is CASRQAGGYEQYF. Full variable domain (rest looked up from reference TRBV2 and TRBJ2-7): EPEVTQTPSHQVTQMGQEVILRCVPISNHLYFYWYRQILGQKVEFLVSFYNNEISEKSEIFDDQFSVERPDGSNFTLKIRSTKLEDSAMYFCASRQAGGYEQYFGPGTRLTVT.